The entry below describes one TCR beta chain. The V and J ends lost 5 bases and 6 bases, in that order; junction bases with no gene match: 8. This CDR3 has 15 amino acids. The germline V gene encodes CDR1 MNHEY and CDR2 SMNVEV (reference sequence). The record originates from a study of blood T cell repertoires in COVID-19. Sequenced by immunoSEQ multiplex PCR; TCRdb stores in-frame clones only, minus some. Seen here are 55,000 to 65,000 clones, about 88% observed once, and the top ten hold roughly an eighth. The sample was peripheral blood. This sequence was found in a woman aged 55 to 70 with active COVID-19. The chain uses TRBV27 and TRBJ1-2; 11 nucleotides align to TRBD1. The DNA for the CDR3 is TGTGCCAGCAGTACCGGACAGGGGGCTATCAATGGCTACACCTTC. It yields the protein CASSTGQGAINGYTF.